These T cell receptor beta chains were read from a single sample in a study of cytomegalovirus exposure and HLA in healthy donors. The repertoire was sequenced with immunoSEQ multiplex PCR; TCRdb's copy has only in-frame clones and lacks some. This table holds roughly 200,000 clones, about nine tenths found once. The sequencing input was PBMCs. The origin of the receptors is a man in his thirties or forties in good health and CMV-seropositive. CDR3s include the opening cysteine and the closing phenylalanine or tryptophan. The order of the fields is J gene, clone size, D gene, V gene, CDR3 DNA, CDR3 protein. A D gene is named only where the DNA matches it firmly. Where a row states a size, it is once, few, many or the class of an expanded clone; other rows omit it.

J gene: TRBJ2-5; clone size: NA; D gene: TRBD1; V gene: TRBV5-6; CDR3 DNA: TGTGCCAGCAGCTCCGGGACAGGGGTGGGAGAGACCCAGTACTTC; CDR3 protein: CASSSGTGVGETQYF
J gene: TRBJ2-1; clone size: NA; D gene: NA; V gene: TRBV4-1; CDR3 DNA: TGCGCCAGCAGCCAAGATCGACTGGAGCAGTTCTTC; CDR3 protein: CASSQDRLEQFF
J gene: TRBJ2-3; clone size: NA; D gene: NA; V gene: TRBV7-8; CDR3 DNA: TGTGCGGCGAGCCAAGGGACCGGGGGCGCTTCGCAGTATTTT; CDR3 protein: CAASQGTGGASQYF
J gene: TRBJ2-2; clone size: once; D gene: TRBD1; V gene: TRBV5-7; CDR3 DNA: TGTGCCAGCACCCCCGTGCCCCAAGCGCAGGGGGATTTCACCGGGGAGCTGTTTTTT; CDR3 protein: CASTPVPQAQGDFTGELFF
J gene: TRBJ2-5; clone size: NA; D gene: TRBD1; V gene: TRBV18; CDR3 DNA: TGTGCCAGCTCACGGACAGGGGAAGAGACCCAGTACTTC; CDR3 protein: CASSRTGEETQYF
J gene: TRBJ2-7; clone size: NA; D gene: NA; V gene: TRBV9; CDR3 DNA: TGTGCCAGCAGCCTTATTCCGGACAGCGGCGAGCAGTACTTC; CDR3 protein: CASSLIPDSGEQYF
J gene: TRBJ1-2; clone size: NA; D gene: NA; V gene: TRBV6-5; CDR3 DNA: TGTGCCAGCAGTTATGTGGCCGCCTATGGCTACACCTTC; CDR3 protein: CASSYVAAYGYTF
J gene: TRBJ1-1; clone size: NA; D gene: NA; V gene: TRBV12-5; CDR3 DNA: TGTGCTAGTGGTCCACAGGGAGTCACTGAAGCTTTCTTT; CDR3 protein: CASGPQGVTEAFF
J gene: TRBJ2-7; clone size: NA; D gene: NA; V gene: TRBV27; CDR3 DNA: TGTGCCAGCAGTTGGGCGGGGTCAGGTGAGCAGTACTTC; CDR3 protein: CASSWAGSGEQYF
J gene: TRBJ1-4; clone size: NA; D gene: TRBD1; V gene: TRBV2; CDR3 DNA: TGTGCCAGCAGGAACCCCGGGACAGATATACTGTTTTTT; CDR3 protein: CASRNPGTDILFF
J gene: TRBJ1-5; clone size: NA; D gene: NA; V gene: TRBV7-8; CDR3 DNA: TGTGCCAGCAGCTTAGACGGGGGCCATCCCAATCAGCCCCAGCATTTT; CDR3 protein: CASSLDGGHPNQPQHF
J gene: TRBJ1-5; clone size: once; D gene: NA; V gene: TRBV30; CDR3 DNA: TGTGCCTGGAGTTCCGCCTTGGGGAATCAGCCCCAGCATTTT; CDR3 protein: CAWSSALGNQPQHF
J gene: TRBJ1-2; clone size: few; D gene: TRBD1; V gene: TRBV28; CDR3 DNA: TGTGCCAGCAGTTTAGTACTTACAGGGGGCCAGGGCTACACCTTC; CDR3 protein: CASSLVLTGGQGYTF
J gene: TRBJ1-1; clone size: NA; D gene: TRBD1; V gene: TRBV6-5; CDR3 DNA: TGTGCCAGCAGCTTCGACAGGGGGAGGAGCACTGAAGCTTTCTTT; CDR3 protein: CASSFDRGRSTEAFF
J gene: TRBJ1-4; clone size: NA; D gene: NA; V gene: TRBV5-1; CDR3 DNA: TGCGCCAGCAGCCTCGAAGGGCAGTATGAAAAACTGTTTTTT; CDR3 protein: CASSLEGQYEKLFF
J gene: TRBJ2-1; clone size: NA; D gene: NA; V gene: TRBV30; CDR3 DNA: TGTGCCTGGAGCGCTCCCAGGGAATTGAGGAATGAGCAGTTCTTC; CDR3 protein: CAWSAPRELRNEQFF
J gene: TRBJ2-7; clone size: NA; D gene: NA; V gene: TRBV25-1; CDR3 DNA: TGTGCCAGCAGTGAATTCGACAGGCCGAACTACGAGCAGTACTTC; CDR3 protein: CASSEFDRPNYEQYF
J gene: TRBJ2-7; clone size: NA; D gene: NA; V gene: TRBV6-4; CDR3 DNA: TGTGCCAGCAGTGATAGAAGACAGACCTACGAGCAGTACTTC; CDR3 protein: CASSDRRQTYEQYF
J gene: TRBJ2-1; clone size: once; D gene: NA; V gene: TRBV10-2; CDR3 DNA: TGCGCCAGCAGTGTAGAGGGATTAATTTCTGAGCAGTTCTTC; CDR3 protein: CASSVEGLISEQFF
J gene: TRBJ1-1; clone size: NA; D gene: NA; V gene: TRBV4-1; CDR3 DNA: TGCGCCAGCAGCTTTCCTGGCATTGAAGCTTTCTTT; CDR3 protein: CASSFPGIEAFF
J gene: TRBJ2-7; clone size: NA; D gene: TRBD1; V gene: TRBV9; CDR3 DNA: TGTGCCAGCAGCGCGTCGACAGGGGCGGTGGGCTACGAGCAGTACTTC; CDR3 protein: CASSASTGAVGYEQYF
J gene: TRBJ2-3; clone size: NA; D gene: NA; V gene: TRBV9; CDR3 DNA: TGTGCCAGCAGCGAGACGGGAGACTATCCAAACACAGATACGCAGTATTTT; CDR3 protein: CASSETGDYPNTDTQYF
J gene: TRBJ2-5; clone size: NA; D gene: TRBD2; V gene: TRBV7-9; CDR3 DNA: TGTGCCAGCAGCGATTGGACTAGCGGCCAAGAGACCCAGTACTTC; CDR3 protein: CASSDWTSGQETQYF
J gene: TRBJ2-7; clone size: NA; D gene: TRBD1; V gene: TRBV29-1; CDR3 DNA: TGCAGCGTCCGACAGGGGGCGGCCTACGAGCAGTACTTC; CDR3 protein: CSVRQGAAYEQYF
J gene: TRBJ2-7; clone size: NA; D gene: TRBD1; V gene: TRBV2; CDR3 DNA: TGTGCCAGCAGTGAGACAGGGGTTCCAAGGTCCTACGAGCAGTACTTC; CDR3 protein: CASSETGVPRSYEQYF
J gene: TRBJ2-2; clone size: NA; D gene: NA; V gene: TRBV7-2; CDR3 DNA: TGTGCCAGCAGCTTAAAGTCCCGGGGAACCAACACCGGGGAGCTGTTTTTT; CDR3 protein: CASSLKSRGTNTGELFF
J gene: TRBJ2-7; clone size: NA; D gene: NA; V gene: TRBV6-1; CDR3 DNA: TGTGCCAGCAGTGAAAGAGGGACTCTCTTCCCCTACGAGCAGTACTTC; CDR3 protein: CASSERGTLFPYEQYF
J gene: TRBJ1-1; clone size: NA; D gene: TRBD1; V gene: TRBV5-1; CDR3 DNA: TGCGCCAGCAGCTGGACAGGACCGAACACTGAAGCTTTCTTT; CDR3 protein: CASSWTGPNTEAFF
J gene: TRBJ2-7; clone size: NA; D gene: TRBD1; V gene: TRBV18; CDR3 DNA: TGTGCCAGCTCACCACTGTTCGGGACAGGGGACGAGCAGTACTTC; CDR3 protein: CASSPLFGTGDEQYF
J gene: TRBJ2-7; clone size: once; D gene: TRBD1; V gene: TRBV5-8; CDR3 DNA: TGTGCCAGCAGCTCGTCCGGGACAGAGGTCTACGAGCAGTACTTC; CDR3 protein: CASSSSGTEVYEQYF
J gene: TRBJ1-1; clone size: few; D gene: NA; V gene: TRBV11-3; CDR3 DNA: TGTGCCAGCAGCTTAGGAAGGGCGGGATCACGGACTGAAGCTTTCTTT; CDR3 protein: CASSLGRAGSRTEAFF
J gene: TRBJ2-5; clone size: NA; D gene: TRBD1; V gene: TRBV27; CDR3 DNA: TGTGCCAGCAGCAGGACAGGGGGGGTGCAAGAGACCCAGTACTTC; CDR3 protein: CASSRTGGVQETQYF
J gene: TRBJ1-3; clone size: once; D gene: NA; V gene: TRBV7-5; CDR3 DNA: TGTGCCAGAAGCCGTTTGGTGTCCTCTGGAAACACCATATATTTT; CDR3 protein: CARSRLVSSGNTIYF
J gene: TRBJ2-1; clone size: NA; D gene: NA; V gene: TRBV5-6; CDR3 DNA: TGTGCCAGCAGCTTGCGGGGTGGGGGCTCCTACAATGAGCAGTTCTTC; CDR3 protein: CASSLRGGGSYNEQFF
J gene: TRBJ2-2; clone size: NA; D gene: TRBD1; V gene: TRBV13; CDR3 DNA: TGTGCCAGCAGTGATACAGGGGGCACCGGGGAGCTGTTTTTT; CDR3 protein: CASSDTGGTGELFF
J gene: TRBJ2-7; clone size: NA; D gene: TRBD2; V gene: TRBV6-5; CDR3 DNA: TGTGCCAGCTCTTCCCGGACTAGTCTCTACGAGCAGTACTTC; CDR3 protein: CASSSRTSLYEQYF
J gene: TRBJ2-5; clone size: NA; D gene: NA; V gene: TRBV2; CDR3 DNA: TGTGCCAGCACTCCGCTTGCGGAAGAGACCCAGTACTTC; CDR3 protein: CASTPLAEETQYF
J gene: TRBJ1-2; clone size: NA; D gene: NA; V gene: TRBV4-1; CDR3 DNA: TGCGCCAGCAGCGAACAGGACCCTTCTAACTATGGCTACACCTTC; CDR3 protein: CASSEQDPSNYGYTF
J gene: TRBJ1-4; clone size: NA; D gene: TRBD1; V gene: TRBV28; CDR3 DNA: TGTGCCAGCGGATCAGGGGGCGTGAGTGAAAAACTGTTTTTT; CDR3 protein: CASGSGGVSEKLFF
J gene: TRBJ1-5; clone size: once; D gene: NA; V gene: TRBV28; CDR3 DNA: TGTGCCAGCAGGGCGGGGAGAGATCAGCCCCAGCATTTT; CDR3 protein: CASRAGRDQPQHF
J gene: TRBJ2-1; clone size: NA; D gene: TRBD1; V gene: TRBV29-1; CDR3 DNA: TGCAGCGCCGAGACAGGGGTCTACAATGAGCAGTTCTTC; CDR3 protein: CSAETGVYNEQFF
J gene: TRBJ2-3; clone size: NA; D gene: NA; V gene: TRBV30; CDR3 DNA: TGTGCCTGGAGCTCCTGGGGGGGCTTCGGGGATACGCAGTATTTT; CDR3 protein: CAWSSWGGFGDTQYF
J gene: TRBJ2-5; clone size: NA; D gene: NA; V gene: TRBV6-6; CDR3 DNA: TGTGCCAGCGCCTGGGGCGGTTCCTTGACCCAGTACTTC; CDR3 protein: CASAWGGSLTQYF
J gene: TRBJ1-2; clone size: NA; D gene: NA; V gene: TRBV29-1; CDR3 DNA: TGCAGCGTTCCCGACAGACCGAATGGCTACACCTTC; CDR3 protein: CSVPDRPNGYTF
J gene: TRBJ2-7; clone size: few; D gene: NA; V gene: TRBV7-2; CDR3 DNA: TGTGCCAGCAGCTTGGGAACTAGCAGCTCCTACGAGCAGTACTTC; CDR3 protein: CASSLGTSSSYEQYF